Below are 18 T cell receptor beta chains sequenced from a single sample in a study of human T cells and chemical hapten exposure. MiXCR, run by TCRdb on the RACE reads, gives a single entry per CDR3 protein. The table shows 38,000 or so distinct CDR3 sequences, with 6% to 9.5% occurring only once. Noted time point: pre-sensitization, week 0. Treatment defined: therapeutic diphenylcyclopropenone sensitization with weekly scalp DPC. The sequencing here drew on whole blood, taken in connection with sensitization to the hapten diphenylcyclopropenone (DPC). These receptors all stem from a woman in her 50s with alopecia areata. Some clones in this sample may be carry-over from other donors' samples.

There are many counts of this clonotype. This chain links TRBV18 with TRBJ1-5; 11 nucleotides agree with TRBD1. Germline CDR1 and CDR2: KGHSH and LQKENI. This CDR3 contains 15 residues. The junction had 3 bases not matched to a gene; V was cut back by 4 bases and J by 4 bases. CDR3: CASSRGTGGNQPQHF. CDR3 nucleotides: TGTGCCAGCTCACGCGGGACAGGGGGGAATCAGCCCCAGCATTTT.

At least ten counts were recorded for this clonotype. The gene calls are TRBV7-2 and TRBJ2-1; no definite D call. Germline CDR1 and CDR2: SGHTA and FQGNSA. V was clipped by 2 bases and J by 0 bases, with 8 bases between them. This CDR3 is 15 amino acids long. CDR3 sequence (DNA): TGTGCCAGCAGCTTAACATACAGCTCCTACAATGAGCAGTTCTTC. Translated, it gives CASSLTYSSYNEQFF.

This clonotype was seen repeatedly, ten times or more. The chain combines TRBV7-8 with TRBJ2-7, with D possibly TRBD2 on 5 matching bases. The V end lost 5 bases, the J end lost 0 bases, and 11 bases lay between the germline ends. The CDR3 extends over 14 amino acids. Germline V gives CDR1 SGHVS, CDR2 FQNEAQ. Here the CDR3 reads CASSPGLISYEQYF. The CDR3 region has the DNA TGTGCCAGCAGCCCTGGACTGATCTCCTACGAGCAGTACTTC.

This clonotype was recorded many times. The V call is TRBV28, the J call TRBJ1-4; the D gene is possibly TRBD1 (6 bases). The V gene's germline CDR1 is MDHEN and CDR2 SYDVKM. The V and J ends lost 8 bases and 7 bases respectively, with 11 bases between them. The CDR3 is made up of 12 amino acids. This chain's CDR3 is CASGGRVEKLFF. CDR3 bases: TGTGCCAGCGGGGGGCGGGTTGAAAAACTGTTTTTT.

The chain carries TRBV7-8 and TRBJ2-2; D not certain. Trimming took off 0 bases at V and 5 bases at J, with 13 bases between the two ends. Germline lookup yields CDR1 SGHVS and CDR2 FQNEAQ. This CDR3 comprises 16 residues. DNA of the CDR3: TGTGCCAGCAGCTTAGCTTTTCCCACCACGACCGGGGAGCTGTTTTTT. Amino acids: CASSLAFPTTTGELFF.

This clonotype has a handful of counts. The rearrangement links TRBV7-6 to TRBJ2-5; D is ambiguous. In germline, CDR1 is SGHVS, CDR2 FNYEAQ. The CDR3 loop spans 14 amino acids. Trimming took off 5 bases at V and 1 base at J, with 11 bases between the two ends. The CDR3 DNA reads as TGTGCCAGCAGCCCCTCCTGGGCCCAAGAGACCCAGTACTTC. This translates into CASSPSWAQETQYF.

The CDR3 sequence is CASSYGTSYNSPLHF. CDR3 nucleotide sequence: TGTGCCAGCAGCTACGGGACATCCTATAATTCACCCCTCCACTTT. The chain is built from TRBV7-2 and TRBJ1-6, with D possibly matching TRBD1 (6 bases). The CDR3 consists of 15 residues. The germline V gene has CDR1 SGHTA and CDR2 FQGNSA. V was clipped by 4 bases and J by 1 base, with 8 bases between them.

The sample holds many counts of this clonotype. V gene TRBV29-1 combines with J gene TRBJ2-7; D remains ambiguous. Germline V gene lookup returns CDR1 SQVTM and CDR2 ANQGSEA. The CDR3 extends over 12 amino acids. The V end lost 4 bases, the J end lost 0 bases, and 7 bases lay between the germline ends. CDR3 sequence reads: CSVVRHSYEQYF. DNA for the CDR3: TGCAGCGTTGTCCGGCACTCCTACGAGCAGTACTTC.

This clonotype was detected many times. V and J are TRBV13 and TRBJ2-3; possible D gene TRBD2, 6 bases. CDR3 length: 13 residues. Germline-derived CDR1 and CDR2 are PRHDT and FYEKMQ (reference sequence). With 3 bases removed from V and 8 bases from J, the gap between germline ends came to 12 bases. The CDR3 DNA follows: TGTGCCAGCAGCTTCGGGACTCCCGGTACGCAGTATTTT. Encoded protein: CASSFGTPGTQYF.

In this sample, this clonotype turned up many times. This CDR3 reads CASSPSGTGWDEQFF. CDR3 DNA sequence: TGTGCCAGCAGTCCTTCCGGGACAGGATGGGACGAGCAGTTCTTC. The chain is built from TRBV2 and TRBJ2-1; TRBD1 agrees at 8 bases. Germline-derived CDR1 and CDR2 are SNHLY and FYNNEI. J was trimmed by 10 bases and V by 5 bases; bases with no gene match: 13. The CDR3 covers 15 residues.

This clonotype has more than one count but fewer than ten. The DNA for the CDR3 is TGCAGTGCCAGTGACAGCTATGGCTACACCTTC. Translation gives CSASDSYGYTF. This chain joins TRBV20-1 and TRBJ1-2; maybe TRBD1 (5 bases). CDR3 length: 11 amino acids. Germline-derived CDR1 and CDR2 are DFQATT and SNEGSKA (reference sequence). Deletions cut 6 bases from V and 4 bases from J, with 9 bases between.

This clonotype has a handful of counts. The chain is built from TRBV6-2 or TRBV6-3 and TRBJ2-1, with 10 bases identical to TRBD2. J gave up 10 bases and V 5 bases, and 11 bases lay outside the gene matches. This CDR3 has 15 amino acids. The germline gives CDR1 MNHEY, CDR2 SVGEGT. CDR3 in DNA: TGTGCCAGCAGTCCCCGCAGCGGGAGGGCCAGGGAGCAGTTCTTC. Translation gives CASSPRSGRAREQFF.

The chain carries TRBV29-1 and TRBJ2-7; D may be TRBD1 (6 bases). The V end lost 1 base, the J end lost 7 bases, and 20 bases lay between the germline ends. CDR1 and CDR2 from the germline V gene are SQVTM and ANQGSEA. The CDR3 length is 15 residues. The CDR3 loop reads CSVEARAGAVQEQYF. The CDR3 bases are TGCAGCGTTGAAGCGCGGGCAGGGGCCGTGCAGGAGCAGTACTTC.

This clonotype was counted between two and nine times. The chain recombines TRBV2 with TRBJ1-1, with a weak D call TRBD1 (5 bases). V was pared by 4 bases and J by 3 bases, with 12 bases between. Germline lookup yields CDR1 SNHLY and CDR2 FYNNEI. CDR3 length equals 14 residues. In DNA form, the CDR3 reads TGTGCCAGCAGTGCGGAGCGGGGCCACACTGAAGCTTTCTTT. Protein product: CASSAERGHTEAFF.

Ten or more counts support this clonotype. This chain links TRBV3-1 with TRBJ2-1, with TRBD2 matching 13 bases. J was trimmed by 6 bases and V by 0 bases; bases with no gene match: 2. CDR1 LGHDT and CDR2 YNNKEL come from the germline V gene (reference sequence). The CDR3 spans 16 residues. The CDR3 coding sequence is TGTGCCAGCAGCCAAGAAACTAGCGGGAGGGCCAATGAGCAGTTCTTC. As protein: CASSQETSGRANEQFF.

At least ten counts were recorded for this clonotype. The V call is TRBV27, the J call TRBJ1-2; a weak D match, TRBD1 (6 bases). The V gene's germline CDR1 is MNHEY and CDR2 SMNVEV (reference sequence). The V end was cut by 2 bases, the J end by 0 bases, with 13 bases between. CDR3 length: 16 amino acids. The CDR3: CASSLQWGASNYGYTF. The CDR3 nucleotides are TGTGCCAGCAGTTTACAGTGGGGGGCCTCTAACTATGGCTACACCTTC.

At least ten counts were recorded for this clonotype. One end of the junction does not line up with germline, which may come from a read error. The chain employs TRBV29-1 and TRBJ2-3; D is possibly TRBD1 or TRBD2 (5 bases each). This CDR3 is 11 amino acids long. CDR1 SQVTM and CDR2 ANQGSEA come from the germline V gene. CDR3 sequence: CSLEGTDTQYF. The CDR3 nucleotides are TGCAGCCTTGAGGGGACAGATACGCAGTATTTT.

Many counts were recorded for this clonotype. The CDR3 region is CASSLALDLHF. The CDR3 region has the DNA TGTGCCAGCAGTTTGGCCCTGGACCTCCACTTT. The chain links TRBV12-3 or TRBV12-4 to TRBJ1-6, with no clear D. V lost 3 bases to trimming and J lost 15 bases, with 9 bases between them. CDR3 size: 11 residues.